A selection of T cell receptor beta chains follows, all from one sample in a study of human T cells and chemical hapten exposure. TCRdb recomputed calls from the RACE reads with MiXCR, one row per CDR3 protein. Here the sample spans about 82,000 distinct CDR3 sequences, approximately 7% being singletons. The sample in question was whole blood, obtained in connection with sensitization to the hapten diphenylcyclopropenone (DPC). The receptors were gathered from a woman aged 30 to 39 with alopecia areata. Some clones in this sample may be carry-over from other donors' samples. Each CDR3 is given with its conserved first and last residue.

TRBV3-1 CASSQWPRTATSTYEQYF
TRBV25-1 CASSEYLYGYTF
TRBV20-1 CSAPGTGNEKLFF
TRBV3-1 CASSAGQHLNTEAFF
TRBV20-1 CSARVSGGPRGQYF
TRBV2 CASINRPTDTQYF
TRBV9 CASSVGQNYGYTF
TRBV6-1 CASSERTGGAYTEAFF
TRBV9 CASSERRTDNYGYTF
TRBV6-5 CASSLNRGSATEAFF
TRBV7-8 CASSSDLGTEYGYTF
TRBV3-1 CASSQVASGGSETQYF
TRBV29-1 CSVGVMAGAGRAFF
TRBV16 CASSQLSSPVGGNQPQHF
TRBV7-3 CASSLGGGRPNTEAFF
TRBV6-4 CASSDGRYSNQPQHF
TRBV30 CAWNLNTEAFF
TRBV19 CASSEGQPQHF
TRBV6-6 CASSYGGGAVEQYF
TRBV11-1 CASSLSGDIGSYEQYF
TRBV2 CASSLTGEKLFF
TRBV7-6 CASSPGLGGNTEAFF
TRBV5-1 CVSSPGTGNEKLFF
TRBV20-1 CSARDRPGQGNYGYTF
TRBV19 CASSPRSSNQPQHF
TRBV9 CASSVDLGTEAFF
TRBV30 CAWSAGDQPQHF
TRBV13 CASSLYAMIRGSTDTQYF
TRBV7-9 CASSQPRTDPDTGELFF
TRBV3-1 CASSQEGSGGPLGTDTQYF
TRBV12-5 CASGLTGYEKLFF
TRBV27 CASSFRAGGLSGANVLTF
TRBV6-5 CASTLGAKGSPLHF
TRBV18 CASSPGAQDEKLFF
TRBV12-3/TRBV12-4 CASSLGGVRAGYTF
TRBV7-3 CASTLRGAAGDTQYF
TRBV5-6 CASSLGSANQPQHF
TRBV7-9 CASSPIPATNEKLFF
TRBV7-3 CASSLEGGISNEQFF
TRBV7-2 CASSFREATGELFF
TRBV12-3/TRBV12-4 CASRNMGRDDHEQYF
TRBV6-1 CASSGHGGTGKTSPLHF
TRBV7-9 CASSLAGNAHEQYF
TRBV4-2 CASSQNMGGEAFF
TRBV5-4 CASSLDRFNSPLHF
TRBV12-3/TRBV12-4 CASSSGQGIGETQYF
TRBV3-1 CASSQGQGRMNTEAFF
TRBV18 CASSPGRGSEQYF
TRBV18 CASSTNRVGRDYEQYF
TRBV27 CASTRQTGSYNEQFF
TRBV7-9 CASSPDSKYEQYF
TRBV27 CASSFRDRYEAFF
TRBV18 CASSPTGVEGTEAFF
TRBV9 CASSVETGSSYEQYF
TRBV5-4 CASNPTGGEMNTEAFF
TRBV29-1 CSVYRGTGYTF
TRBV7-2 CASSPPFGGSNEQFF
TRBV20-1 CSARDPAGARFEAFF